The text below deals with one T cell receptor (beta chain). Its antigen is unknown. V lost 8 bases to trimming and J lost 8 bases, with 18 bases between them. The CDR3 loop spans 14 amino acids. Germline V gives CDR1 SGHVS, CDR2 FNYEAQ. The sample comes from a study of T cell responses to AZD1222 COVID-19 vaccine. Sequencing used immunoSEQ multiplex PCR; TCRdb keeps in-frame clones, though not all of them. Of about 140,000 clones in the sample, approximately 95% are singletons; the top ten hold over 0.9%. Points from the study as a whole: Nearly half of unique spike-specific TCRs reportedly avoided B.1.351 and B.1.1.7 mutated regions. Clonal diversity may have been underestimated, and the donors were mostly white British, with more females than males.

The gene calls are TRBV7-6 and TRBJ1-4; no firm D call. This clonotype was sampled from an adult in good health. The input for sequencing was peripheral blood, taken on day 0 of MenACWY control vaccination. Written as DNA, the CDR3 is TGTGCCAGCGCCGCTAATTTGGGTTACGAAAAACTGTTTTTT. Protein: CASAANLGYEKLFF.